What follows are 8 T cell receptor beta chains derived from one specimen sequenced in a study of cytomegalovirus exposure and HLA in healthy donors. PCR primers comprised 60 Vbeta and 13 Jbeta primers. The protocol was immunoSEQ multiplex PCR, while the TCRdb copy is restricted to in-frame clones and leaves out a portion. The data hold some 150,000 clones, with roughly four fifths observed a single time. Sequencing input: PBMCs. The receptors here all came from a man aged 18 to 29 in good health and CMV-seropositive.

Of note for this clone: This CDR3 is also generated by other DNA sequences in the sample. The rearrangement joins TRBV2 to TRBJ1-1, with 7 nucleotides matching TRBD1. V gave up 2 bases and J gave up 7 bases; unmatched junction bases: 13. CDR3 length: 16 residues. CDR1 and CDR2 from the germline V gene are SNHLY and FYNNEI. The CDR3 nucleotides read TGTGCCAGCAGTGAATTGTATTCGACAGGGAGGTTTGAAGCTTTCTTT. Its translation: CASSELYSTGRFEAFF.

J is TRBJ2-2 and V is TRBV19; D not resolved. CDR3 size: 14 residues. Trimming took off 7 bases at V and 1 base at J, with 10 bases between the two ends. Germline V gene data show CDR1 as LNHDA and CDR2 as SQIVND (reference sequence). CDR3 nucleotide sequence: TGTGCCAGTACGGTTGGCGGGAACACCGGGGAGCTGTTTTTT. Translating it yields CASTVGGNTGELFF. Full variable domain (remainder filled in from reference TRBV19 and TRBJ2-2): DGGITQSPKYLFRKEGQNVTLSCEQNLNHDAMYWYRQDPGQGLRLIYYSQIVNDFQKGDIAEGYSVSREKKESFPLTVTSAQKNPTAFYLCASTVGGNTGELFFGEGSRLTVL.

V usage is TRBV11-3 and J usage is TRBJ2-5, with D perhaps TRBD2 (6 bases). V was trimmed by 3 bases and J by 5 bases, leaving 13 bases between them. In germline, CDR1 is SGHNT, CDR2 YENEEA. CDR3 length: 14 amino acids. CDR3 nucleotides: TGTGCCAGCAGCTTCGGGGGTTTCCAGGAGACCCAGTACTTC. Encoded protein: CASSFGGFQETQYF.

The J gene is TRBJ2-7, the V gene TRBV28; D not certain. V gave up 10 bases and J gave up 2 bases, with 15 bases separating them. The CDR3 is made up of 13 amino acids. From germline, CDR1 is MDHEN and CDR2 SYDVKM. The CDR3 sequence: CATTTTQTYEQYF. CDR3 bases: TGTGCCACCACAACGACACAAACCTACGAGCAGTACTTC.

This chain joins TRBV6-1 and TRBJ2-7; 8 nucleotides line up with TRBD1. The CDR3 is 14 residues long. Germline V gene lookup returns CDR1 MNHNS and CDR2 SASEGT. Losses at the gene ends were 8 bases for V and 3 bases for J; bases not matched to a gene: 9. CDR3 sequence reads: CASGQTGENYEQYF. The CDR3 bases are TGTGCCAGCGGTCAGACAGGGGAGAACTACGAGCAGTACTTC.

The rearrangement uses TRBV9 and TRBJ1-4; 7 bases agree with TRBD1. With 0 bases clipped from V and 5 bases from J, the junction kept 4 bases outside the gene matches. The CDR3 totals 15 residues. Per the germline V gene, CDR1 is SGDLS and CDR2 is YYNGEE. This chain's CDR3 is CASSVGPGQNEKLFF. In nucleotides, the CDR3 is TGTGCCAGCAGCGTAGGCCCGGGACAGAATGAAAAACTGTTTTTT.

The V gene is TRBV5-1, the J gene TRBJ1-4; D gene ambiguous. Germline CDR1 SGHRS, CDR2 YFSETQ. The CDR3 covers 15 residues. V lost 0 bases and J 0 bases, leaving 6 bases between the germline ends. The CDR3 nucleotides read TGCGCCAGCAGCTTGGCCGGTGCAACTAATGAAAAACTGTTTTTT. Translated: CASSLAGATNEKLFF.

CDR3 in DNA: TGTGCCTGCTCAGGATTCCGAACTAATGAAAAACTGTTTTTT. Its translation: CACSGFRTNEKLFF. The chain carries TRBV6-5 and TRBJ1-4; D call uncertain. The CDR3 runs 14 residues. V was pared by 11 bases and J by 1 base, with 14 bases between. Germline CDR1 is MNHEY and CDR2 is SVGAGI.